What follows are 16 T cell receptor beta chains derived from one specimen sequenced in a study of cytomegalovirus exposure and HLA in healthy donors. The PCR used 60 Vbeta and 13 Jbeta primers. Produced via immunoSEQ multiplex PCR; TCRdb's table is partial and in-frame only. The sample includes 150,000 to 200,000 clones, roughly 77% of them seen just once. The source material was PBMCs. Receptor source: a male donor in good health and CMV-seronegative.

This chain links TRBV9 with TRBJ1-6; 7 bases map to TRBD1. The CDR3 extends over 15 amino acids. In germline, CDR1 is SGDLS, CDR2 YYNGEE. J lost 6 bases, V lost 3 bases, and 6 bases had no gene match. The CDR3, as DNA: TGTGCCAGCAGCGCCCGCAACAGGGGTAATTCACCCCTCCACTTT. This gives the protein CASSARNRGNSPLHF.

V usage is TRBV28 and J usage is TRBJ2-7; D is unresolved. Trimming removed 2 bases at V and 5 bases at J, with 16 bases between. This CDR3 region has 15 residues. Germline V gene data show CDR1 as MDHEN and CDR2 as SYDVKM. CDR3 protein: CASSLSSSNRDEQYF. The CDR3 region has the DNA TGTGCCAGCAGTTTAAGTTCATCGAACAGAGACGAGCAGTACTTC.

The V and J genes are TRBV27 and TRBJ2-7, with 11 nucleotides matching TRBD1. This CDR3 region has 15 residues. The V gene's germline CDR1 is MNHEY and CDR2 SMNVEV (reference sequence). Trimming took 5 bases from V and 4 from J; bases not matched to a gene: 7. The CDR3 reads CASSPQGTGGYEQYF. CDR3 DNA: TGTGCCAGCAGTCCCCAAGGGACAGGGGGATACGAGCAGTACTTC.

A single count supports this clone. The gene calls are TRBV13 and TRBJ2-3; the match to TRBD2 covers 13 bases. Germline V gene data show CDR1 as PRHDT and CDR2 as FYEKMQ (reference sequence). Germline trimming cut 7 bases from V and 2 bases from J; bases unmatched to any gene: 6. This CDR3 comprises 16 residues. The CDR3 DNA follows: TGTGCCAGCACCCCGGGACTAGCGGGATTCACAGATACGCAGTATTTT. Amino acids: CASTPGLAGFTDTQYF.

The J gene is TRBJ2-5, the V gene TRBV4-1; 8 positions agree with TRBD1. The CDR3 sequence is 17 residues long. The V and J ends lost 1 base and 2 bases, in that order; junction bases with no gene match: 9. The germline CDR1 and CDR2 sequences are MGHRA and YSYEKL. This chain's CDR3 is CASSQVYGQGGQETQYF. CDR3 in DNA: TGCGCCAGCAGCCAAGTCTACGGACAGGGCGGGCAAGAGACCCAGTACTTC.

The chain has TRBV4-2 and TRBJ2-7; D possibly corresponds to TRBD1 (5 bases). Trimming pared 4 bases from V and 1 base from J, leaving 11 bases between. Germline V lookup: CDR1 LGHNA, CDR2 YNFKEQ. This CDR3 contains 14 residues. The CDR3 loop reads CASSLTDTSYEQYF. Written as DNA, the CDR3 is TGTGCCAGCAGCCTGACGGACACATCCTACGAGCAGTACTTC.

The chain recombines TRBV5-6 with TRBJ2-3, with 7 bases lining up with TRBD2. Germline V gives CDR1 SGHDT, CDR2 YYEEEE. The CDR3 consists of 16 residues. The V segment lost 1 base and the J segment 0 bases; nucleotides outside the gene matches: 5. This chain's CDR3 is CASSLSSGASTDTQYF. Written as DNA, the CDR3 is TGTGCCAGCAGCTTGTCTAGCGGAGCTAGCACAGATACGCAGTATTTT. Full variable domain (missing parts from reference TRBV5-6 and TRBJ2-3): DAGVTQSPTHLIKTRGQQVTLRCSPKSGHDTVSWYQQALGQGPQFIFQYYEEEERQRGNFPDRFSGHQFPNYSSELNVNALLLGDSALYLCASSLSSGASTDTQYFGPGTRLTVL.

The CDR3: CASSPPGQTGGIEQYF. As DNA, the CDR3 is TGTGCCAGCTCACCACCGGGGCAGACCGGTGGGATCGAGCAGTACTTC. V is TRBV18 and J is TRBJ2-7; tentatively, D is TRBD1 (5 bases). The CDR3 is 16 residues long. With 0 bases removed from V and 6 bases from J, the gap between germline ends came to 18 bases. Looked up from germline, CDR1 is KGHSH and CDR2 is LQKENI. Full variable domain (rest looked up from reference TRBV18 and TRBJ2-7): NAGVMQNPRHLVRRRGQEARLRCSPMKGHSHVYWYRQLPEEGLKFMVYLQKENIIDESGMPKERFSAEFPKEGPSILRIQQVVRGDSAAYFCASSPPGQTGGIEQYFGPGTRLTVT.

J is TRBJ2-5 and V is TRBV6-6; tentatively, D is TRBD2 (7 bases). The CDR3 contains 16 residues. Germline V CDR1 and CDR2: MNHNY, SVGAGI (reference sequence). V dropped 0 bases and J dropped 5 bases, with 16 bases sitting between them. The CDR3 reads CASSYSRGGADETQYF. The CDR3 DNA sequence: TGTGCCAGCAGTTACTCGAGAGGGGGGGCCGATGAGACCCAGTACTTC.

This clone was picked up one time. The V call is TRBV27, the J call TRBJ1-5, with 8 bases fitting TRBD1. Per germline, CDR1 MNHEY and CDR2 SMNVEV (reference sequence). This CDR3 is built from 12 residues. The V segment lost 2 bases and the J segment 12 bases; nucleotides outside the gene matches: 3. CDR3 sequence reads: CASSLEGQVQHF. The CDR3, as DNA: TGTGCCAGCAGTTTAGAGGGACAGGTCCAGCATTTT.

This clone was detected only a few times. The chain carries TRBV9 and TRBJ2-7, with 8 bases matching TRBD1. The CDR3 covers 14 residues. The germline CDR1 and CDR2 sequences are SGDLS and YYNGEE. Trimming took 4 bases from V and 2 from J; bases not matched to a gene: 5. CDR3 loop: CASSQSRGPYEQYF. The CDR3 DNA reads as TGTGCCAGCAGCCAGAGCAGGGGGCCCTACGAGCAGTACTTC.

This clone was seen a handful of times. The gene calls are TRBV19 and TRBJ2-7, with TRBD2 identical over 10 bases. The CDR3 length is 14 residues. The V segment lost 5 bases and the J segment 3 bases; nucleotides outside the gene matches: 4. Germline CDR1 reads LNHDA; CDR2 reads SQIVND (reference sequence). In DNA, the CDR3 is TGTGCCAGTAGTCCAGCGGGAGGGGGCTACGAGCAGTACTTC. This sequence encodes CASSPAGGGYEQYF. The full variable domain, in which reference TRBV19 and TRBJ2-7 provide the parts outside the CDR3, is DGGITQSPKYLFRKEGQNVTLSCEQNLNHDAMYWYRQDPGQGLRLIYYSQIVNDFQKGDIAEGYSVSREKKESFPLTVTSAQKNPTAFYLCASSPAGGGYEQYFGPGTRLTVT.

The rearrangement uses TRBV19 and TRBJ2-3, with TRBD1 identical over 8 bases. J was trimmed by 4 bases and V by 4 bases; bases with no gene match: 10. From germline, CDR1 is LNHDA and CDR2 SQIVND (reference sequence). The length of the CDR3 is 16 residues. The CDR3 protein is CASSSIGQGRPDTQYF. The CDR3 DNA follows: TGTGCCAGTAGTAGCATTGGACAGGGCCGGCCAGATACGCAGTATTTT.

This chain uses TRBV6-1 with TRBJ2-2; D is perhaps TRBD1 (5 bases). The CDR3 spans 14 residues. V lost 6 bases and J lost 4, with 12 bases in between. CDR1 and CDR2 from the germline V gene are MNHNS and SASEGT. Here the CDR3 DNA reads TGTGCCAGCAGAACAGGTTTGGGCACCGGGGAGCTGTTTTTT. Translation gives CASRTGLGTGELFF.

The J gene is TRBJ1-6, the V gene TRBV7-3; D not resolved. This CDR3 is 15 amino acids long. Germline V gene data show CDR1 as SGHTA and CDR2 as FQGTGA. Trimming took off 2 bases at V and 7 bases at J, with 12 bases between the two ends. The CDR3 nucleotides are TGTGCCAGCAGCTTAGATTTAGCTCGCAATTCACCCCTCCACTTT. Amino acid sequence: CASSLDLARNSPLHF. The full variable domain, its missing parts supplied by reference TRBV7-3 and TRBJ1-6, is GAGVSQTPSNKVTEKGKYVELRCDPISGHTALYWYRQSLGQGPEFLIYFQGTGAADDSGLPNDRFFAVRPEGSVSTLKIQRTERGDSAVYLCASSLDLARNSPLHFGNGTRLTVT.

This sequence joins TRBV4-2 and TRBJ2-3, with D possibly matching TRBD2 (5 bases). V gave up 2 bases and J gave up 6 bases, with 9 bases separating them. CDR1 is LGHNA and CDR2 is YNFKEQ in the germline V gene. There are 13 residues in the CDR3. CDR3 sequence (DNA): TGTGCCAGCAGCCAACTAGCAGGTGATACGCAGTATTTT. This sequence encodes CASSQLAGDTQYF.